These 7 T cell receptor beta chains originate from one sample sequenced in a study of T cell changes during pregnancy in multiple sclerosis. The table came from immunoSEQ multiplex PCR; TCRdb's copy has only in-frame clones and leaves some out. The sample gives roughly 40,000 clones, roughly 90% of which show up once; about 8% is in the top ten. The sequences come from CD8+ T cells from peripheral blood mononuclear cells, collected before pregnancy. These receptors all come from a female donor with multiple sclerosis, enrolled in a pregnancy study.

The chain is built from TRBV6-5 and TRBJ2-1; tentatively, D is TRBD2 (6 bases). V lost 2 bases to trimming and J lost 6 bases, with 8 bases between them. Per the germline V gene, CDR1 is MNHEY and CDR2 is SVGAGI. This CDR3 has 13 amino acids. The CDR3 DNA reads TGTGCCAGCAGTTACACTAGCACCAATGAGCAGTTCTTC. Protein: CASSYTSTNEQFF.

This chain uses TRBV2 with TRBJ2-1; 8 bases line up with TRBD1. J gave up 9 bases and V 4 bases, and 5 bases lay outside the gene matches. The CDR3 is 13 residues long. Germline CDR1 is SNHLY and CDR2 is FYNNEI. The CDR3, as DNA: TGTGCCAGCAGTGTGCAGGGGGCAGTTGAGCAGTTCTTC. Translating gives CASSVQGAVEQFF.

The chain recombines TRBV27 with TRBJ2-1; 10 positions agree with TRBD2. The trim removed 5 bases at V and 5 bases at J, leaving 0 bases unmatched. Germline V gene data show CDR1 as MNHEY and CDR2 as SMNVEV (reference sequence). This CDR3 is built from 13 residues. The CDR3 region is CASSGTSDNEQFF. The CDR3 DNA is TGTGCCAGCAGTGGGACTAGCGACAATGAGCAGTTCTTC.

The V gene is TRBV4-1, the J gene TRBJ2-5, with D unresolved. Matching the DNA end better, TRBJ2-7 makes the J call doubtful. Germline values: CDR1 MGHRA, CDR2 YSYEKL. The CDR3 loop spans 15 amino acids. The DNA of the CDR3 is TGCGCCAGCAGCCAAGTGGCGGCTTACACCTACGAGCAGTACTTC. This encodes CASSQVAAYTYEQYF.

The chain uses TRBV19 and TRBJ2-5; 11 bases map to TRBD2. Trimming took 7 bases from V and 4 from J; bases not matched to a gene: 8. Germline assignment: CDR1 LNHDA and CDR2 SQIVND (reference sequence). The CDR3 extends over 15 amino acids. This CDR3 reads CASTLAGGPGETQYF. CDR3 nucleotides: TGTGCCAGTACCTTAGCGGGAGGGCCGGGAGAGACCCAGTACTTC.

The chain links TRBV27 to TRBJ2-1, with D possibly matching TRBD2 (7 bases). V was clipped by 3 bases and J by 7 bases, with 25 bases between them. The germline CDR1 and CDR2 sequences are MNHEY and SMNVEV (reference sequence). The CDR3 is 18 amino acids. CDR3 nucleotides: TGTGCCAGCAGTTTGCCCCCTCGGGGAGGGGGGCCTCTGAATGAGCAGTTCTTC. Translation gives CASSLPPRGGGPLNEQFF.

V usage is TRBV10-2 and J usage is TRBJ2-7, with D possibly TRBD2 on 5 matching bases. The germline V gene has CDR1 WSHSY and CDR2 SAAADI. V was cut by 6 bases and J by 3 bases, with 15 bases left in between. CDR3 size: 14 residues. CDR3 in amino acids: CASSGNQVFYEQYF. As DNA, the CDR3 is TGCGCCAGCAGCGGGAATCAAGTCTTCTACGAGCAGTACTTC.